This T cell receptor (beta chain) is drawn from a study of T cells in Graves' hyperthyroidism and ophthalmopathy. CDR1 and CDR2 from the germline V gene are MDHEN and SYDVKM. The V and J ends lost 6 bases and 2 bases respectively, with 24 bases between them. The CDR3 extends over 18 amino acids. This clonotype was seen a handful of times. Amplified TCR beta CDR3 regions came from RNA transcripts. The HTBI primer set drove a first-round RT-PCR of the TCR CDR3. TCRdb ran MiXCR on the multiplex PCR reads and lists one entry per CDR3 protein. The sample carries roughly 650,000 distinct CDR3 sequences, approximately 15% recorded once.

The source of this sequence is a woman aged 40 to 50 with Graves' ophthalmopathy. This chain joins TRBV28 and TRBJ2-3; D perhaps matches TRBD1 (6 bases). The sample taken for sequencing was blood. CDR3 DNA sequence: TGTGCCAGCAGCTTTACAGGGCCCCCGAGGGCGGTCACAGATACGCAGTATTTT. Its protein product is CASSFTGPPRAVTDTQYF. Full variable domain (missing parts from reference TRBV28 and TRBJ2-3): DVKVTQSSRYLVKRTGEKVFLECVQDMDHENMFWYRQDPGLGLRLIYFSYDVKMKEKGDIPEGYSVSREKKERFSLILESASTNQTSMYLCASSFTGPPRAVTDTQYFGPGTRLTVL.